Given below is one T cell receptor (beta chain) in context. As yet, its antigen is unknown. These data are taken from a study of cytomegalovirus exposure and HLA in healthy donors. On the study more broadly: The 120 or so validation repertoires were produced on the same platform as the roughly 720 repertoires of the first cohort. This was reported in a later analysis.

Clones were read by immunoSEQ multiplex PCR, and TCRdb kept only the in-frame ones, dropping some. Among approximately 120,000 clones, around 94% were seen once, and the ten largest hold roughly 1.3%. Per the germline V gene, CDR1 is MGHRA and CDR2 is YSYEKL. This CDR3 comprises 14 residues. V was cut by 3 bases and J by 6 bases, with 15 bases left in between. Regarding the study as a whole: Listed as cytomegalovirus-associated were 164 TCR beta chains. With high specificity and sensitivity, the classifier reportedly diagnosed cytomegalovirus status. The CMV antigen specificity of a few CMV-associated chains was confirmed through in vitro analysis.

The receptor's source is a young woman in good health and CMV-seronegative. The rearrangement joins TRBV4-1 to TRBJ2-7, with D possibly TRBD2 on 5 matching bases. Sequenced: PBMCs. The CDR3 here is CASSHSGVLGEQYF. The CDR3 DNA is TGCGCCAGCAGCCACAGCGGCGTCCTCGGCGAGCAGTACTTC.